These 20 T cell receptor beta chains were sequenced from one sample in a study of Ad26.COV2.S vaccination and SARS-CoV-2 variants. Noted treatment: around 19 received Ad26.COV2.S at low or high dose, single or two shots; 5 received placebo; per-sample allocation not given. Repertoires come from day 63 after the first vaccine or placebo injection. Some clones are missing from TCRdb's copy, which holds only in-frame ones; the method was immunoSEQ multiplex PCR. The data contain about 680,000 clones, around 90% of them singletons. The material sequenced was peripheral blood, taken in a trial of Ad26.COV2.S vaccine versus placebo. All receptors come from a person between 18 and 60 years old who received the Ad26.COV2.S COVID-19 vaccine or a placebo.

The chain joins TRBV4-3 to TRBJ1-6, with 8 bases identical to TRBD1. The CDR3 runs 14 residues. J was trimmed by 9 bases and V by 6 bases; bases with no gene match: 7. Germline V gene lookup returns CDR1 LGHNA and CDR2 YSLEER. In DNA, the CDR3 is TGCGCCAGCAGACGGACAGGGACCGGTTCACCCCTCCACTTT. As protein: CASRRTGTGSPLHF.

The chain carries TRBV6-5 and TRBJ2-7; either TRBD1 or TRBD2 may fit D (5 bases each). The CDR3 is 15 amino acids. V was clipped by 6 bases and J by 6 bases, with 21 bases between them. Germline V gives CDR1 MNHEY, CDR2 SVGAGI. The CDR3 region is CASSPGTLTVSEQYF. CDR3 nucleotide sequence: TGTGCCAGCAGCCCCGGGACCCTCACGGTTAGCGAGCAGTACTTC.

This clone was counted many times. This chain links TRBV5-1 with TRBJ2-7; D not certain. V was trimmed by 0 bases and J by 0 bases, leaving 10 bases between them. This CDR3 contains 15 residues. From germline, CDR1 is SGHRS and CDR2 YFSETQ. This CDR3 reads CASSLDTYNSYEQYF. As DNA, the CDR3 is TGCGCCAGCAGCTTGGACACTTATAACTCCTACGAGCAGTACTTC.

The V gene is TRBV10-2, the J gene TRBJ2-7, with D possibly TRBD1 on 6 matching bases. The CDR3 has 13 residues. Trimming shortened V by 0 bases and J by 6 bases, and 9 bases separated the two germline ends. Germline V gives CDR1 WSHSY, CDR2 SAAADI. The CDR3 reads CASSESIRGEQYF. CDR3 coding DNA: TGCGCCAGCAGTGAGTCGATCAGGGGCGAGCAGTACTTC.

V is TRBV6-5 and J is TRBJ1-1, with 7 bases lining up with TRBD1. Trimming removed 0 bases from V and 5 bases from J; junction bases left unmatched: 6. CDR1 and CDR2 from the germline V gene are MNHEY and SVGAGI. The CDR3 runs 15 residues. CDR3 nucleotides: TGTGCCAGCAGTTACTCGACGAGGGGGCGGACTGAAGCTTTCTTT. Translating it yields CASSYSTRGRTEAFF.

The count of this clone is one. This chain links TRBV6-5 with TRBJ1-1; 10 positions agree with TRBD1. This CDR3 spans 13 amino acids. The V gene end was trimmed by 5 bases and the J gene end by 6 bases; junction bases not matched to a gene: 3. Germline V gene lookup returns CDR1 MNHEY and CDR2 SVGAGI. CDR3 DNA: TGTGCCAGCAGTCGACAGGGGGCTTCTGAAGCTTTCTTT. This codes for CASSRQGASEAFF.

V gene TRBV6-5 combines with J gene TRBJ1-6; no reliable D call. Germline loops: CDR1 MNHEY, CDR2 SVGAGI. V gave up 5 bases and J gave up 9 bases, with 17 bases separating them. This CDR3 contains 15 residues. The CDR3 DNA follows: TGTGCCAGCAGTCGCGATCGGGCCAAGAGTTCACCCCTCCACTTT. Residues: CASSRDRAKSSPLHF.

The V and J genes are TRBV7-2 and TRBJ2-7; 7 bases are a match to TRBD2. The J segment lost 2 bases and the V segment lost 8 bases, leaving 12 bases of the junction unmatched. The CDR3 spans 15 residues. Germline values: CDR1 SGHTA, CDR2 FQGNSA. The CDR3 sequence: CASSAGGSRAYEQYF. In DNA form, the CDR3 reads TGTGCCAGCTCGGCGGGCGGGAGCCGAGCCTACGAGCAGTACTTC.

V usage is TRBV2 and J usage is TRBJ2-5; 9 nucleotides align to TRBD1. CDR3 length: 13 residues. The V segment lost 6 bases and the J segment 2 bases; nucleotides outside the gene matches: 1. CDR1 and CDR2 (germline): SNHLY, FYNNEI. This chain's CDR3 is CASRGQGQETQYF. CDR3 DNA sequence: TGTGCCAGCAGGGGACAGGGTCAAGAGACCCAGTACTTC.

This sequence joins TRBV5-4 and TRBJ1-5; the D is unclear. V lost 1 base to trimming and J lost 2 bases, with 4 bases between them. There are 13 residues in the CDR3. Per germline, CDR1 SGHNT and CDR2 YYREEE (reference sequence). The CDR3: CASSLQGNQPQHF. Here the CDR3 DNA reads TGTGCCAGCAGCTTGCAGGGCAATCAGCCCCAGCATTTT.

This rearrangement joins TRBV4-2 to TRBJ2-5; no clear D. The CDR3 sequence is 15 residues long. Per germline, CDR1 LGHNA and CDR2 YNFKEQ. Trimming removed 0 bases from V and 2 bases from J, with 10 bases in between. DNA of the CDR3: TGTGCCAGCAGCCAAGAAGGTAGTAGGCAAGAGACCCAGTACTTC. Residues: CASSQEGSRQETQYF.

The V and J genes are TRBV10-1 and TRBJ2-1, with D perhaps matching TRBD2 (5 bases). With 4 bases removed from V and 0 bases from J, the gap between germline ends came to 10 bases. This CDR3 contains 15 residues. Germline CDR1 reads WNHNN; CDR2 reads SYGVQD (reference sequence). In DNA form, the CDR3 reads TGCGCCAGCAGTGGATCGGGGAGCTCCTACAATGAGCAGTTCTTC. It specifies CASSGSGSSYNEQFF.

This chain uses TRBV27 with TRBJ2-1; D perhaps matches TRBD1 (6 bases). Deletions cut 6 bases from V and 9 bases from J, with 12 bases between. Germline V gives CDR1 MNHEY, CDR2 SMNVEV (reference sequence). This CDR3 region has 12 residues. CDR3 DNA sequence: TGTGCCAGCAGACACAGGGAAGGTGAGCAGTTCTTC. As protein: CASRHREGEQFF.

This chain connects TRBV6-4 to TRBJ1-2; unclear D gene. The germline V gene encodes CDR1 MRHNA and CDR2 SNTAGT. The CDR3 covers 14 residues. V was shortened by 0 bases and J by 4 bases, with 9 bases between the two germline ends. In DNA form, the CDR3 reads TGTGCCAGCAGTGACTCGAGGGCCGGCTATGGCTACACCTTC. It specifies CASSDSRAGYGYTF.

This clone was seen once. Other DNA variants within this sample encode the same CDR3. CDR3 in amino acids: CASSQDGGGQETQYF. Written as DNA, the CDR3 is TGCGCCAGCAGCCAAGATGGGGGCGGACAAGAGACCCAGTACTTC. The chain is built from TRBV4-3 and TRBJ2-5, with D possibly TRBD1 on 6 matching bases. CDR3 size: 15 residues. Germline CDR1 is LGHNA and CDR2 is YSLEER. V dropped 0 bases and J dropped 2 bases, with 10 bases sitting between them.

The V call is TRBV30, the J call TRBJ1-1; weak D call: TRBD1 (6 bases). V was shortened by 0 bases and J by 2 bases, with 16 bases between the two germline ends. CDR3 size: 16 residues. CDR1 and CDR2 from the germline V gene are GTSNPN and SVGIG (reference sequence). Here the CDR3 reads CAWSVWGPLGNTEAFF. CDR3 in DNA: TGTGCCTGGAGTGTATGGGGGCCGCTGGGTAACACTGAAGCTTTCTTT. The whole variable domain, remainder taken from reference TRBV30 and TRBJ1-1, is SQTIHQWPATLVQPVGSPLSLECTVEGTSNPNLYWYRQAAGRGLQLLFYSVGIGQISSEVPQNLSASRPQDRQFILSSKKLLLSDSGFYLCAWSVWGPLGNTEAFFGQGTRLTVV.

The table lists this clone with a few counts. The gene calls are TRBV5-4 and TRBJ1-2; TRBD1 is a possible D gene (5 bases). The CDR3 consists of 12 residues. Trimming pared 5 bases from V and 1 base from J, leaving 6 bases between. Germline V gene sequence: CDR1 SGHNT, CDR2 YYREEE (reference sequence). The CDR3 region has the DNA TGTGCCAGCAGGGGGGTTAACTATGGCTACACCTTC. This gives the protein CASRGVNYGYTF.

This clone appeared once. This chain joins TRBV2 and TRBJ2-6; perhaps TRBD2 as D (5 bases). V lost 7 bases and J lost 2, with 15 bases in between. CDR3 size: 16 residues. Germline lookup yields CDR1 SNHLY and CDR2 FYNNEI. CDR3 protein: CASTLILGTGANVLTF. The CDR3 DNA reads TGTGCCAGCACCTTAATACTAGGTACTGGGGCCAACGTCCTGACTTTC.

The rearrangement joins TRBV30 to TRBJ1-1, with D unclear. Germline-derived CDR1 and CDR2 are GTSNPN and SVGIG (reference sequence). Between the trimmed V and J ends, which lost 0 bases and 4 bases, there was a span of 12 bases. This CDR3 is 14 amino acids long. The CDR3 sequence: CAWSVQITGTEAFF. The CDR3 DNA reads TGTGCCTGGAGTGTCCAAATTACGGGCACTGAAGCTTTCTTT.

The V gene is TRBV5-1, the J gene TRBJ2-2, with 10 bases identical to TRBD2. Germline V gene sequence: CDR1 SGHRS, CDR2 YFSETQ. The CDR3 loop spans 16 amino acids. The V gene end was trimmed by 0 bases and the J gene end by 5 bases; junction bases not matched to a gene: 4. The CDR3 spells CASSLVASGRTGELFF. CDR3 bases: TGCGCCAGCAGCTTGGTGGCTAGCGGGAGAACCGGGGAGCTGTTTTTT.